The next 20 T cell receptor beta chains were all read from a single sample in a study of blood T cell repertoires in COVID-19. Here immunoSEQ multiplex PCR was the method, and the copy in TCRdb shows in-frame clones only, minus some. The data show hundreds of thousands of clones, with approximately 88% seen just once and 9.5% to 13% held by the top ten. Input material: peripheral blood. These receptors were collected from a woman in her seventies with COVID-19, enrolled during active disease.

The chain employs TRBV10-1 and TRBJ2-7, with 14 bases identical to TRBD2. The V segment lost 6 bases and the J segment 3 bases; nucleotides outside the gene matches: 10. The length of the CDR3 is 17 residues. Germline V lookup: CDR1 WNHNN, CDR2 SYGVQD (reference sequence). The chain's CDR3 is CASRGLAGVALSYEQYF. The CDR3 region has the DNA TGCGCCAGCAGGGGACTAGCGGGAGTTGCCCTGAGCTACGAGCAGTACTTC.

V is TRBV27 and J is TRBJ2-1; 7 nucleotides agree with TRBD2. Germline CDR1 is MNHEY and CDR2 is SMNVEV (reference sequence). The junction had 11 bases not matched to a gene; V was cut back by 5 bases and J by 4 bases. The length of the CDR3 is 16 residues. CDR3 region: CASSPMAGVGYNEQFF. CDR3 sequence (DNA): TGTGCCAGCAGTCCCATGGCGGGAGTAGGGTACAATGAGCAGTTCTTC.

The chain couples TRBV7-9 to TRBJ1-1, with D uncertain. Per germline, CDR1 SEHNR and CDR2 FQNEAQ (reference sequence). The CDR3 extends over 15 amino acids. Trimming shortened V by 0 bases and J by 6 bases, and 14 bases separated the two germline ends. In DNA, the CDR3 is TGTGCCAGCAGCTTAGCGCTAACGGGGTTCGCTGAAGCTTTCTTT. The encoded protein is CASSLALTGFAEAFF.

The V call is TRBV5-1, the J call TRBJ1-4, with 10 bases aligning to TRBD1. The V gene's germline CDR1 is SGHRS and CDR2 YFSETQ. This CDR3 comprises 14 residues. V trimming: 4 bases; J trimming: 7 bases; junction bases outside the gene matches: 4. The CDR3 sequence: CASSGGTGVEKLFF. CDR3 sequence (DNA): TGCGCCAGCAGCGGCGGGACAGGGGTTGAAAAACTGTTTTTT.

The chain employs TRBV15 and TRBJ2-1, with 8 positions matching TRBD1. The CDR3 runs to 16 residues. Trimming took 0 bases from V and 9 from J; bases not matched to a gene: 10. Germline CDR1 is LNHNV and CDR2 is YYDKDF (reference sequence). The CDR3 spells CATSRDSGRGLPEQFF. Written as DNA, the CDR3 is TGTGCCACCAGCAGAGATTCTGGCAGGGGGCTCCCTGAGCAGTTCTTC.

The CDR3 sequence is CASSDGQGTGGYTF. The CDR3, as DNA: TGTGCCAGCAGTGACGGACAGGGAACGGGGGGCTACACCTTC. The rearrangement uses TRBV6-4 and TRBJ1-2; 8 bases agree with TRBD1. There are 14 residues in the CDR3. Germline values: CDR1 MRHNA, CDR2 SNTAGT. Unmatched junction bases numbered 7, after V lost 2 bases and J lost 8 bases.

The rearrangement joins TRBV18 to TRBJ1-3; 7 positions match TRBD1. The CDR3 contains 14 residues. The trim removed 6 bases at V and 3 bases at J, leaving 5 bases unmatched. Germline CDR1 is KGHSH and CDR2 is LQKENI. The CDR3 DNA follows: TGTGCCAGCTCCCCAACAGGGGATGGAAACACCATATATTTT. It is translated as CASSPTGDGNTIYF.

This chain joins TRBV15 and TRBJ1-5, with TRBD1 matching 9 bases. CDR3 length: 15 residues. Germline CDR1 and CDR2: LNHNV and YYDKDF (reference sequence). The V gene end was trimmed by 0 bases and the J gene end by 7 bases; junction bases not matched to a gene: 4. The CDR3 bases are TGTGCCACCAGCAGAGATGTCGGACAGGGGCAGCCCCAGCATTTT. It yields the protein CATSRDVGQGQPQHF.

Of note for this clone: The sample holds other DNA sequences that translate to the same CDR3. DNA of the CDR3: TGTGCCAGCAGCTTAGAGGCAGGGAACTATGGCTACACCTTC. This translates into CASSLEAGNYGYTF. The V gene is TRBV11-3, the J gene TRBJ1-2; D perhaps matches TRBD1 (5 bases). Germline values: CDR1 SGHNT, CDR2 YENEEA. This CDR3 has 14 amino acids. Trimming took off 0 bases at V and 2 bases at J, with 7 bases between the two ends.

This chain connects TRBV27 to TRBJ2-3; 10 nucleotides align to TRBD2. The CDR3 consists of 16 residues. The V and J ends lost 2 bases and 2 bases, in that order; junction bases with no gene match: 4. Looked up from germline, CDR1 is MNHEY and CDR2 is SMNVEV (reference sequence). CDR3 bases: TGTGCCAGCAGTTTAGCCAGCGGGAGGGTCACAGATACGCAGTATTTT. Protein: CASSLASGRVTDTQYF.

The chain is built from TRBV11-2 and TRBJ2-4; the D is unclear. This CDR3 spans 16 amino acids. V lost 5 bases and J lost 0, with 14 bases in between. CDR1 is SGHAT, CDR2 FQNNGV, per germline. This CDR3 reads CASSISGGLAKNIQYF. The CDR3 DNA is TGTGCCAGCAGCATTAGTGGCGGCCTAGCCAAAAACATTCAGTACTTC. Supplemented by reference TRBV11-2 and TRBJ2-4, the full variable domain reads EAGVAQSPRYKIIEKRQSVAFWCNPISGHATLYWYQQILGQGPKLLIQFQNNGVVDDSQLPKDRFSAERLKGVDSTLKIQPAKLEDSAVYLCASSISGGLAKNIQYFGAGTRLSVL.

The chain recombines TRBV28 with TRBJ2-1; 7 bases align to TRBD2. The germline gives CDR1 MDHEN, CDR2 SYDVKM. CDR3 length equals 15 residues. Trimming cost V 2 bases and J 6 bases; bases outside gene matches: 7. The CDR3 sequence: CASSLGGRLGNEQFF. The CDR3 DNA reads TGTGCCAGCAGTTTAGGCGGGAGACTGGGCAATGAGCAGTTCTTC. Based on the CDR3 plus reference TRBV28 and TRBJ2-1, the full variable domain is DVKVTQSSRYLVKRTGEKVFLECVQDMDHENMFWYRQDPGLGLRLIYFSYDVKMKEKGDIPEGYSVSREKKERFSLILESASTNQTSMYLCASSLGGRLGNEQFFGPGTRLTVL.

The rearrangement links TRBV2 to TRBJ1-5; possibly TRBD1 for D (6 bases). The CDR3 length is 14 residues. V was cut by 7 bases and J by 2 bases, with 12 bases left in between. Germline values: CDR1 SNHLY, CDR2 FYNNEI. This CDR3 reads CASTFRGGNQPQHF. The CDR3 coding sequence is TGTGCCAGCACTTTCAGGGGTGGCAATCAGCCCCAGCATTTT.

The chain is built from TRBV18 and TRBJ2-6; tentatively, D is TRBD2 (5 bases). Deletions cut 6 bases from V and 0 bases from J, with 15 bases between. CDR3 length: 17 amino acids. The germline V gene encodes CDR1 KGHSH and CDR2 LQKENI. The CDR3 coding sequence is TGTGCCAGCTCTCCTGGACCGGGGAGCTCTGGGGCCAACGTCCTGACTTTC. As protein: CASSPGPGSSGANVLTF.

The rearrangement joins TRBV5-1 to TRBJ1-2; 7 bases agree with TRBD1. Germline loops: CDR1 SGHRS, CDR2 YFSETQ. V dropped 4 bases and J dropped 0; count of bases not matched to a gene: 6. The CDR3 has 15 amino acids. The CDR3 bases are TGCGCCAGCAGCCGGGGACAGACGACTAACTATGGCTACACCTTC. Its protein is CASSRGQTTNYGYTF.

The rearrangement joins TRBV7-9 to TRBJ1-1, with a tentative D call TRBD1 (5 bases). Trimming removed 3 bases from V and 3 bases from J, with 8 bases in between. CDR3 length: 13 residues. The germline CDR1 and CDR2 sequences are SEHNR and FQNEAQ (reference sequence). The CDR3 DNA sequence: TGTGCCAGCAGCTTGTGGGGCGACACTGAAGCTTTCTTT. It codes for CASSLWGDTEAFF.

The CDR3 loop is CAWSLKGPGANQPQHF. In DNA, the CDR3 is TGTGCCTGGAGTCTAAAGGGCCCAGGGGCGAATCAGCCCCAGCATTTT. This chain links TRBV30 with TRBJ1-5; D might be TRBD1 (6 bases). The ends were cut back, 2 bases at V and 4 bases at J, with 18 bases in the middle. CDR1 is GTSNPN and CDR2 is SVGIG in the germline V gene (reference sequence). The CDR3 runs to 16 residues.

The chain carries TRBV19 and TRBJ2-7; a weak D match, TRBD2 (5 bases). There are 13 residues in the CDR3. In germline, CDR1 is LNHDA, CDR2 SQIVND (reference sequence). Deletions cut 6 bases from V and 3 bases from J, with 12 bases between. The CDR3 nucleotides read TGTGCCAGTAGCCGCGGACTGATCTACGAGCAGTACTTC. Protein sequence: CASSRGLIYEQYF.

The table lists this clone with a count of one. This chain joins TRBV7-2 and TRBJ2-2, with a weak D call TRBD1 (6 bases). The CDR3 length is 15 residues. Germline lookup yields CDR1 SGHTA and CDR2 FQGNSA. V was clipped by 2 bases and J by 4 bases, with 11 bases between them. The CDR3 bases are TGTGCCAGCAGCTTATTGCAGGGGAGCACCGGGGAGCTGTTTTTT. Translation: CASSLLQGSTGELFF.

This chain uses TRBV3-1 (or the pseudogene TRBV3-2) with TRBJ2-7; TRBD2 matches at 11 bases. With V trimmed by 6 bases and J by 5 bases, 6 bases remained unmatched. CDR1 is LGHDT, CDR2 YNNKEL, per germline (reference sequence). The CDR3 sequence is 14 residues long. The CDR3 region is CASRVAGGPNEQYF. The DNA of the CDR3 is TGTGCCAGCAGGGTAGCGGGAGGGCCGAACGAGCAGTACTTC.